A selection of T cell receptor beta chains follows, all from one sample in a study of CD8+ T cells in alopecia areata. This table comes from immunoSEQ multiplex PCR, and its TCRdb copy is limited to in-frame clones, with some not included. The top ten hold roughly 10% of the sample, which has over 150,000 clones, 50% to 65% seen once. Sequenced material: CD8+ T cells sorted from blood, taken at week 24, from a patient treated with tofacitinib. The receptors derive from a human donor with alopecia areata. The CDR3 runs from the conserved cysteine through the conserved F or W. The D gene is left open where the match is weak. Clone size is stated in some rows and not others, as once, few, many or a class when expanded.

TRBV11-2,few,TRBJ2-3,-,TGTGCCAGCAGCTTCGTAAGGGCAGATACGCAGTATTTT,CASSFVRADTQYF
TRBV29-1,few,TRBJ1-2,TRBD1,TGCAGCGTTCGGGGACAGAACTATGGCTACACCTTC,CSVRGQNYGYTF
TRBV6-6,-,TRBJ2-3,-,TGTGCCAGCAGTTTCTCGAGCGAGCAAAGGGGAGATACGCAGTATTTT,CASSFSSEQRGDTQYF
TRBV7-9,-,TRBJ2-5,-,TGTGCCAGCAGCTTGGGGGGATGGGAGACCCAGTACTTC,CASSLGGWETQYF
TRBV30,-,TRBJ1-1,-,TGTGCCTGGAAGCAGGGCACTGAAGCTTTCTTT,CAWKQGTEAFF
TRBV19,-,TRBJ1-2,-,TGTGCCAGTAGCCCCGGGACCGCTAACTATGGCTACACCTTC,CASSPGTANYGYTF
TRBV29-1,-,TRBJ1-2,-,TGCAGCGTTGGCCCCCCTTTTGAGGGAGCTAACTATGGCTACACCTTC,CSVGPPFEGANYGYTF
TRBV9,-,TRBJ1-6,-,TGTGCCAGCAGCGCCCCCGGGACTAGAGGTTCACCCCTCCACTTT,CASSAPGTRGSPLHF
TRBV27,few,TRBJ2-7,TRBD1,TGTGCCAGCAGTCCCTCGACAGGGGGCATATCCTACGAGCAGTACTTC,CASSPSTGGISYEQYF
TRBV9,-,TRBJ2-7,-,TGTGCCAGCAGCGTAGGATACGAGCAGTACTTC,CASSVGYEQYF
TRBV29-1,-,TRBJ2-1,TRBD2,TGCAGCGTTCCGACCCTTAGCGGGGGGGTCATAGAGCAGTTCTTC,CSVPTLSGGVIEQFF
TRBV29-1,-,TRBJ1-2,-,TGCAGCGTTGTGGGCGAAAATCTCCATAACTATGGCTACACCTTC,CSVVGENLHNYGYTF
TRBV7-9,few,TRBJ1-4,-,TGTGCCAGCAGCTCGTATACTGAAGGAAATGAAAAACTGTTTTTT,CASSSYTEGNEKLFF
TRBV4-1,few,TRBJ2-3,TRBD2,TGCGCCAGCAGCTACGATAGCGGGGGGGCCACAGATACGCAGTATTTT,CASSYDSGGATDTQYF
TRBV7-6,-,TRBJ2-3,TRBD1,TGTGCCAGCAGCGCGCGATACAGGGGGCTGGGAGATACGCAGTATTTT,CASSARYRGLGDTQYF
TRBV13,-,TRBJ2-7,-,TGTGCCAGCAGGGTAGGTGGAACCTACGAGCAGTACTTC,CASRVGGTYEQYF
TRBV4-3,-,TRBJ1-2,-,TGCGCCAGCAGCCAAGATTTGAAAGCTAACTATGGCTACACCTTC,CASSQDLKANYGYTF
TRBV4-3,few,TRBJ2-1,TRBD1,TGCGCCAGCAGCCAAGATGGACAGGACAATGAGCAGTTCTTC,CASSQDGQDNEQFF
TRBV5-6,-,TRBJ2-7,-,TGTGCCAGCAGCTTCTACCTAACTTACGAGCAGTACTTC,CASSFYLTYEQYF
TRBV30,-,TRBJ1-6,TRBD1,TGTGCCTGGAGTGAACAGGGGCAGGGTTCACCCCTCCACTTT,CAWSEQGQGSPLHF